This TCR beta chain was observed in a study of blood T cell repertoires in COVID-19. At the level of the study: Sites across the United States, Italy and Spain contributed samples from acute and convalescent COVID-19. From T cells, B-cell-depleted T cells, or PBMCs came the material, which was cDNA or gDNA.

Germline assignment: CDR1 MDHEN and CDR2 SYDVKM. This CDR3 is built from 15 residues. Trimming stripped 8 bases from V and 4 bases from J, with 21 bases between. How the authors handled the data: By means of reference gene primer amplification, nucleated cell counts were estimated. Profiled with immunoSEQ multiplex PCR; TCRdb holds only in-frame clones, not every one. The V and J calls and clone size were taken over from that table, and D and trimming were inferred from the DNA. The data hold fewer than 120,000 clones, with roughly 82% observed a single time. The chain employs TRBV28 and TRBJ2-7, with D uncertain. Sequenced input: peripheral blood. The TCR sequence derives from a woman aged 60-75 years with acute or convalescent COVID-19. The CDR3 DNA follows: TGTGCCAGCTCCTCCTATTTACCTGAATCATACGAGCAGTACTTC. Translated: CASSSYLPESYEQYF.